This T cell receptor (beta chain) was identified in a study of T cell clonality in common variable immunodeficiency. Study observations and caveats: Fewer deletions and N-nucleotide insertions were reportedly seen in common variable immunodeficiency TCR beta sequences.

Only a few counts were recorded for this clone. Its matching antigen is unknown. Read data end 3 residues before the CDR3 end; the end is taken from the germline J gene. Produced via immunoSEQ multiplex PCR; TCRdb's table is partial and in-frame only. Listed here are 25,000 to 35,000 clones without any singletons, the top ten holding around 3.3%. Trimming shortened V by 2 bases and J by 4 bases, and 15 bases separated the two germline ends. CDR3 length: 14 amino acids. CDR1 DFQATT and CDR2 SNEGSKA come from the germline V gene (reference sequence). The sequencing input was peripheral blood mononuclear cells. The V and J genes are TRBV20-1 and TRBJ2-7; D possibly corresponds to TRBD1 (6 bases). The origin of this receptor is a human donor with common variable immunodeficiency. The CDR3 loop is CSARSAGAGYEQYF. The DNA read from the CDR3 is TGCAGTGCTAGATCGGCAGGGGCGGGTTACGAG.